This T cell receptor beta chain stems from a study of blood T cell repertoires in COVID-19. As for the study in general: Nucleic acid was either cDNA or gDNA, and it came from T cells, B-cell-depleted T cells, or PBMCs.

Original processing methods: Reference gene primer amplification in the assay estimated nucleated cell counts. Measured with immunoSEQ multiplex PCR; TCRdb has only the in-frame clones, and not every one. The V and J calls and the clone size are those of that table, but D and trimming were determined from the DNA. The table has approximately 96,000 clones, nearly 95% seen once. This clonotype originated in a human donor with active COVID-19. The donor label of this sample is uncertain. Sequencing was performed on peripheral blood.

The CDR3 here is CASSLDGLRNEKLFF. CDR3 sequence (DNA): TGTGCCAGCAGCTTAGATGGGCTTCGTAATGAAAAACTGTTTTTT. The rearrangement uses TRBV7-8 and TRBJ1-4; D is undetermined. CDR1 and CDR2 from the germline V gene are SGHVS and FQNEAQ. The CDR3 loop spans 15 amino acids. Trimming took 1 base from V and 4 from J, leaving 10 bases between them.